The 29 T cell receptor beta chains below come from one sample, sequenced in a study of blood T cell repertoires in COVID-19. Assay used: immunoSEQ multiplex PCR; TCRdb lists only in-frame clones, some missing. This sample yields approximately 500,000 clones, of which about 89% are seen a single time; roughly 8% belongs to the top ten. Sequences were obtained from peripheral blood. These receptors originate from a woman aged 50 to 65 with COVID-19, enrolled during active disease.

This clone appeared a single time. The V and J genes are TRBV5-4 and TRBJ1-2, with D possibly matching TRBD1 (5 bases). V was clipped by 0 bases and J by 8 bases, with 14 bases between them. The length of the CDR3 is 14 residues. Per the germline V gene, CDR1 is SGHNT and CDR2 is YYREEE (reference sequence). The CDR3 bases are TGTGCCAGCAGCTTGGGACTGGGGACTGGGGGCTACACCTTC. Amino acid sequence: CASSLGLGTGGYTF.

The chain has TRBV24-1 and TRBJ2-3; 7 bases agree with TRBD1. There are 15 residues in the CDR3. Per the germline V gene, CDR1 is KGHDR and CDR2 is SFDVKD. The ends lost 1 base at V and 6 bases at J; junction bases unmatched: 6. The CDR3 DNA follows: TGTGCCACCAGTGATTTTAGGCAGGGGGTCGATACGCAGTATTTT. Translation gives CATSDFRQGVDTQYF.

This sequence joins TRBV10-2 and TRBJ2-5; D gene unclear. The ends were cut back, 9 bases at V and 3 bases at J, with 20 bases in the middle. CDR3 length equals 15 residues. CDR1 and CDR2 (germline): WSHSY, SAAADI. This chain's CDR3 is CASSPLEALKETQYF. The CDR3 nucleotides read TGCGCCAGTTCACCCTTAGAGGCCTTAAAAGAGACCCAGTACTTC.

V usage is TRBV6-6 and J usage is TRBJ2-7, with D uncertain. The CDR3 covers 13 residues. V was trimmed by 0 bases and J by 6 bases, leaving 9 bases between them. CDR1 and CDR2 from the germline V gene are MNHNY and SVGAGI (reference sequence). The CDR3 loop is CASSYSSLREQYF. The CDR3 coding sequence is TGTGCCAGCAGTTACTCGAGCCTCCGCGAGCAGTACTTC.

The gene calls are TRBV6-5 and TRBJ2-7; 7 nucleotides match TRBD2. Germline values: CDR1 MNHEY, CDR2 SVGAGI. The CDR3 consists of 14 residues. With V trimmed by 5 bases and J by 0 bases, 4 bases remained unmatched. The CDR3 here is CASSPSGGSYEQYF. CDR3 nucleotides: TGTGCCAGCAGTCCTTCGGGGGGCTCCTACGAGCAGTACTTC.

The chain has TRBV30 and TRBJ1-3, with TRBD1 identical over 8 bases. The CDR3 extends over 13 amino acids. The V and J ends lost 2 bases and 7 bases, in that order; junction bases with no gene match: 4. Germline V gene sequence: CDR1 GTSNPN, CDR2 SVGIG (reference sequence). The CDR3 reads CAWSTGGINTIYF. The CDR3 region has the DNA TGTGCCTGGAGTACAGGGGGTATCAACACCATATATTTT.

This sequence joins TRBV30 and TRBJ2-2; D perhaps matches TRBD1 (6 bases). Germline V gene lookup returns CDR1 GTSNPN and CDR2 SVGIG (reference sequence). Trimming removed 3 bases from V and 0 bases from J, with 14 bases in between. CDR3 length: 16 amino acids. The CDR3 spells CAWSEDSITNTGELFF. The DNA of the CDR3 is TGTGCCTGGAGCGAGGACAGTATAACGAACACCGGGGAGCTGTTTTTT.

The V and J genes are TRBV5-6 and TRBJ1-1; 10 positions match TRBD1. Germline V CDR1 and CDR2: SGHDT, YYEEEE. The V segment lost 5 bases and the J segment 5 bases; nucleotides outside the gene matches: 3. This CDR3 has 13 residues. CDR3 loop: CASSRDRGTEAFF. DNA of the CDR3: TGTGCCAGCAGTCGGGACAGGGGAACTGAAGCTTTCTTT.

This clone has just a few counts. This chain joins TRBV18 and TRBJ1-1, with TRBD1 identical over 9 bases. CDR3 length equals 15 residues. Germline values: CDR1 KGHSH, CDR2 LQKENI. V was clipped by 3 bases and J by 7 bases; unmatched bases: 9. CDR3 amino acids: CASSPPTGQGGEAFF. The CDR3, as DNA: TGTGCCAGCTCACCCCCGACGGGACAGGGCGGTGAAGCTTTCTTT.

The chain couples TRBV29-1 to TRBJ2-1; 9 bases align to TRBD2. This CDR3 is 15 amino acids long. The V gene's germline CDR1 is SQVTM and CDR2 ANQGSEA. V lost 5 bases, J lost 8 bases, and 13 bases stayed unmatched. CDR3 sequence reads: CSVPNEVAGEDEQFF. CDR3 sequence (DNA): TGCAGCGTTCCGAACGAAGTAGCGGGGGAGGATGAGCAGTTCTTC.

The chain is built from TRBV5-1 and TRBJ2-7, with D maybe TRBD2 (5 bases). Germline CDR1 SGHRS, CDR2 YFSETQ. The CDR3 covers 20 residues. V lost 0 bases, J lost 0 bases, and 25 bases lay in between. The CDR3 spells CASSLVYTFSGLTISYEQYF. The DNA of the CDR3 is TGCGCCAGCAGCTTGGTCTACACATTCAGCGGACTGACCATCTCCTACGAGCAGTACTTC.

In DNA form, the CDR3 reads TGTGCCAGTAACCCTAGCGGGGGCTACGAGCAGTACTTC. Protein product: CASNPSGGYEQYF. This sequence joins TRBV27 and TRBJ2-7; 10 bases map to TRBD2. Germline V CDR1 and CDR2: MNHEY, SMNVEV (reference sequence). The CDR3 is 13 amino acids. Trimming took 9 bases from V and 3 from J; bases not matched to a gene: 5.

The chain carries TRBV5-1 and TRBJ2-5; 7 bases align to TRBD2. Per germline, CDR1 SGHRS and CDR2 YFSETQ. Trimming removed 0 bases from V and 2 bases from J; junction bases left unmatched: 7. CDR3 length: 16 amino acids. CDR3 coding DNA: TGCGCCAGCAGCTTGGGCCGGGGGGTCAGACAAGAGACCCAGTACTTC. It specifies CASSLGRGVRQETQYF.

The genes are TRBV5-4 and TRBJ1-1; D is undetermined. Trimming removed 6 bases from V and 2 bases from J, with 8 bases in between. Germline V gene data show CDR1 as SGHNT and CDR2 as YYREEE (reference sequence). The CDR3 has 12 amino acids. The CDR3 DNA follows: TGTGCCAGCAATCGGGTAAACACTGAAGCTTTCTTT. Protein sequence: CASNRVNTEAFF.

This clone was found once. This chain connects TRBV5-1 to TRBJ2-7; TRBD2 agrees at 9 bases. After removal of 4 bases from V and 2 bases from J, the junction contained 10 bases not matched to a gene. Germline V gene sequence: CDR1 SGHRS, CDR2 YFSETQ. The CDR3 runs to 16 residues. The CDR3 DNA sequence: TGCGCCAGCAGCCCTAAGGGGAGCGGGGGGACCTACGAGCAGTACTTC. Amino acids: CASSPKGSGGTYEQYF.

The chain is built from TRBV6-5 and TRBJ1-5; tentatively, D is TRBD1 (6 bases). The germline CDR1 and CDR2 sequences are MNHEY and SVGAGI. This CDR3 comprises 15 residues. The V gene lost 2 bases and the J gene lost 4 bases, with 12 bases spanning the gap. The CDR3 nucleotides read TGTGCCAGCAGTTACGATAGGACAGCTAATCAGCCCCAGCATTTT. Translated, it gives CASSYDRTANQPQHF.

The chain couples TRBV5-4 to TRBJ1-4; TRBD1 might be the D (6 bases). CDR3 length equals 13 residues. V dropped 4 bases and J dropped 8 bases, with 12 bases sitting between them. Germline CDR1 SGHNT, CDR2 YYREEE (reference sequence). The CDR3 sequence: CASSQGQTEKLFF. CDR3 in DNA: TGTGCCAGCAGCCAAGGACAGACAGAAAAACTGTTTTTT.

The rearrangement uses TRBV18 and TRBJ1-2; TRBD1 aligns across 12 bases. Germline V gene data show CDR1 as KGHSH and CDR2 as LQKENI. The J segment lost 6 bases and the V segment lost 1 base, leaving 6 bases of the junction unmatched. This CDR3 spans 16 amino acids. CDR3 nucleotide sequence: TGTGCCAGCTCACCACTCGGGACAGGGGGCTTGGATGGCTACACCTTC. Its protein product is CASSPLGTGGLDGYTF.

The chain links TRBV21-1 to TRBJ2-7; no check of the table's D call, TRBD1, against the DNA was made. TRBV21-1 is noted as a pseudogene. The CDR3 has 12 residues. The CDR3 sequence is CASSQTGGKQYF. CDR3 coding DNA: TGTGCCAGCAGCCAGACAGGGGGCAAGCAGTACTTC.

The table lists this clone with a count of one. The chain joins TRBV19 to TRBJ2-7; D gene uncertain. The germline CDR1 and CDR2 sequences are LNHDA and SQIVND (reference sequence). This CDR3 is built from 14 residues. V lost 2 bases and J 2 bases, leaving 10 bases between the germline ends. The CDR3 spells CASSIFGGTYEQYF. The CDR3 DNA reads TGTGCCAGTAGTATATTCGGCGGTACCTACGAGCAGTACTTC.

This chain uses TRBV4-1 with TRBJ1-3, with 7 bases matching TRBD1. This CDR3 is built from 16 residues. In germline, CDR1 is MGHRA, CDR2 YSYEKL. The ends lost 1 base at V and 0 bases at J; junction bases unmatched: 3. CDR3 DNA: TGCGCCAGCAGCCAAGGCGGGACAGTCTCTGGAAACACCATATATTTT. Protein sequence: CASSQGGTVSGNTIYF.

The chain couples TRBV7-9 to TRBJ1-1; tentatively, D is TRBD1 (5 bases). The germline V and J ends were trimmed by 4 bases and 3 bases, with 15 bases remaining between them. The V gene's germline CDR1 is SEHNR and CDR2 FQNEAQ (reference sequence). The CDR3 is made up of 15 amino acids. The CDR3 loop reads CASSSNLIRDTEAFF. DNA of the CDR3: TGTGCCAGCAGCTCCAATCTCATCAGGGACACTGAAGCTTTCTTT. The whole variable domain, filled in from reference TRBV7-9 and TRBJ1-1, reads DTGVSQNPRHKITKRGQNVTFRCDPISEHNRLYWYRQTLGQGPEFLTYFQNEAQLEKSRLLSDRFSAERPKGSFSTLEIQRTEQGDSAMYLCASSSNLIRDTEAFFGQGTRLTVV.

The chain links TRBV2 to TRBJ2-1, with D possibly matching TRBD1 (5 bases). Deletions cut 6 bases from V and 0 bases from J, with 12 bases between. The CDR3 runs 15 residues. Germline CDR1 SNHLY, CDR2 FYNNEI. CDR3 sequence (DNA): TGTGCCAGCAGGGGTGGGGCCCTCTCCTACAATGAGCAGTTCTTC. Translating it yields CASRGGALSYNEQFF.

The CDR3: CASSDPAEGAVTGELFF. The CDR3 nucleotides read TGTGCCAGCAGCGACCCCGCTGAGGGGGCGGTCACCGGGGAGCTGTTTTTT. The chain recombines TRBV9 with TRBJ2-2; 7 bases match TRBD1. CDR3 size: 17 residues. Per the germline V gene, CDR1 is SGDLS and CDR2 is YYNGEE. Unmatched junction bases numbered 12, after V lost 3 bases and J lost 4 bases.

CDR3 sequence: CASSLEKGRGGYTF. The CDR3 DNA sequence: TGTGCCAGCAGCTTGGAAAAGGGGCGGGGAGGCTACACCTTC. The gene calls are TRBV5-4 and TRBJ1-2; possibly TRBD1 for D (5 bases). Trimming cost V 0 bases and J 8 bases, with 14 bases left between them. This CDR3 is built from 14 residues. The germline gives CDR1 SGHNT, CDR2 YYREEE (reference sequence).

The chain couples TRBV3-1 (or the pseudogene TRBV3-2) to TRBJ2-6, with TRBD2 as a possible D gene (6 bases). CDR1 is LGHDT, CDR2 YNNKEL, per germline (reference sequence). The CDR3 runs 15 residues. V lost 4 bases and J 1 base, leaving 8 bases between the germline ends. The CDR3 sequence: CASSPSGSGANVLTF. The CDR3 DNA follows: TGTGCCAGCAGCCCAAGCGGGTCTGGGGCCAACGTCCTGACTTTC.

The rearrangement uses TRBV6-6 and TRBJ1-2; D may be TRBD1 (6 bases). The CDR3 covers 14 residues. Germline assignment: CDR1 MNHNY and CDR2 SVGAGI (reference sequence). Trimming took 7 bases from V and 5 from J, leaving 17 bases between them. CDR3 coding DNA: TGTGCCAGCACTCTAAGGGGGGGATTATATGGCTACACCTTC. Protein: CASTLRGGLYGYTF.

For this clone: The sample contains more than one DNA sequence encoding this CDR3. The V gene is TRBV6-6, the J gene TRBJ1-1; D perhaps matches TRBD1 (5 bases). This CDR3 has 12 amino acids. V was pared by 5 bases and J by 2 bases, with 6 bases between. The V gene's germline CDR1 is MNHNY and CDR2 SVGAGI (reference sequence). Here the CDR3 DNA reads TGTGCCAGCAGTAGGGGAAACACTGAAGCTTTCTTT. Amino acids: CASSRGNTEAFF.

This clone has a single count. The same CDR3 can be traced to other DNA sequences in this sample. The chain joins TRBV6-5 to TRBJ1-5, with a possible D match to TRBD1 (5 bases). Trimming pared 6 bases from V and 0 bases from J, leaving 9 bases between. This CDR3 comprises 14 residues. In germline, CDR1 is MNHEY, CDR2 SVGAGI. The CDR3, as DNA: TGTGCCAGCAGAGACAGCTATAGCAATCAGCCCCAGCATTTT. The encoded protein is CASRDSYSNQPQHF.